Reported below is one T cell receptor (beta chain). Its antigen remains unknown. This CDR3 spans 16 amino acids. Trimming removed 4 bases from V and 5 bases from J; junction bases left unmatched: 6. Germline CDR1 reads SGHNT; CDR2 reads YENEEA. The sample comes from a study of T cell responses to AZD1222 COVID-19 vaccine. Across the whole study: Doses given second, at about 4 or about 12 weeks, were pooled. Whole-study findings and limits: Females made up more of the donors, who were largely white British, and clonal diversity may have come out too low. An increase in Spike-specific TCR breadth and depth was observed after two AZD1222 doses.

The method was immunoSEQ multiplex PCR; TCRdb's version includes in-frame clones alone and lacks a portion of them. This sample carries approximately 130,000 clones, less than 95% of them seen once, and the ten largest clones take about 5.2%. The sample in question was peripheral blood, obtained on day 0 of AZD1222 vaccination. V and J are TRBV11-3 and TRBJ2-1; TRBD2 agrees at 12 bases. This TCR was sampled from an adult in good health. CDR3 nucleotide sequence: TGTGCCAGCAGCTCGACTAGCGGGAGTGGTAACAATGAGCAGTTCTTC. Protein: CASSSTSGSGNNEQFF.